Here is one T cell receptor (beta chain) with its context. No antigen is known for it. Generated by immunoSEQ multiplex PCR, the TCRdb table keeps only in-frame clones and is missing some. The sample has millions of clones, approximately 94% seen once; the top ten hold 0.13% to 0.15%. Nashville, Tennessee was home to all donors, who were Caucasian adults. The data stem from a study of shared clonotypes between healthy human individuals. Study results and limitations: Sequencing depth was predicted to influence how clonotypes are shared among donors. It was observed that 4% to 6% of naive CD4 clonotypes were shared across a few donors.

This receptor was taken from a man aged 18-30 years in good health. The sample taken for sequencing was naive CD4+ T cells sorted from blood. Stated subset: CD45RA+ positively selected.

CDR3 nucleotide sequence: TGTGCCAGTAGTATACAGGGACAGATCAATCAGCCCCAGCATTTT. It encodes CASSIQGQINQPQHF. The chain employs TRBV19 and TRBJ1-5; TRBD1 matches at 7 bases. V shed 2 bases and J 3 bases; nucleotides not matched to a gene: 4. The CDR3 extends over 15 amino acids. In germline, CDR1 is LNHDA, CDR2 SQIVND (reference sequence). Full variable domain (rest looked up from reference TRBV19 and TRBJ1-5): DGGITQSPKYLFRKEGQNVTLSCEQNLNHDAMYWYRQDPGQGLRLIYYSQIVNDFQKGDIAEGYSVSREKKESFPLTVTSAQKNPTAFYLCASSIQGQINQPQHFGDGTRLSIL.